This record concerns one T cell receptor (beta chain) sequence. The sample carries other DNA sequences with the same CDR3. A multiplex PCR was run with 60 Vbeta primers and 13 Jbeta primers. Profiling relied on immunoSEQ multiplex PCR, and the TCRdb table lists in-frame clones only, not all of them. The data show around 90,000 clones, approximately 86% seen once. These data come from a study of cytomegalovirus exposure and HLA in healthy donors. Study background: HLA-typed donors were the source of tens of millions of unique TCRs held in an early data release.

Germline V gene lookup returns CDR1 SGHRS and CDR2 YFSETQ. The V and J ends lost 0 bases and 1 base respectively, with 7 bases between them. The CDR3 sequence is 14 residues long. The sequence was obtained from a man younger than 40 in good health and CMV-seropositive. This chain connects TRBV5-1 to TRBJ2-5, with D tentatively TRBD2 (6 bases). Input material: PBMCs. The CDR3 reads CASSLGGVQETQYF. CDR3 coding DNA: TGCGCCAGCAGCTTGGGGGGGGTCCAAGAGACCCAGTACTTC.